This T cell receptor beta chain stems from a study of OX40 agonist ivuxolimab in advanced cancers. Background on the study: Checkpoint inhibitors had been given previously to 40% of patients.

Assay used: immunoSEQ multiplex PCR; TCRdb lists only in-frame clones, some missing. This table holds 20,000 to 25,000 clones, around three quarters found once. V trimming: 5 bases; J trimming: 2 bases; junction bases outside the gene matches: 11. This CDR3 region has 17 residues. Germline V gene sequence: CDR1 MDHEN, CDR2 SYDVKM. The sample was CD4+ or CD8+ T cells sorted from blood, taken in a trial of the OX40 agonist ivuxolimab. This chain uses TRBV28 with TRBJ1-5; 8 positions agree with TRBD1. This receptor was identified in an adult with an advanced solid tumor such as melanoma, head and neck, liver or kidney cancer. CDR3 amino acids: CASSPLQGAGGNQPQHF. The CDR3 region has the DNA TGTGCCAGCAGTCCTCTTCAGGGGGCGGGTGGCAATCAGCCCCAGCATTTT.